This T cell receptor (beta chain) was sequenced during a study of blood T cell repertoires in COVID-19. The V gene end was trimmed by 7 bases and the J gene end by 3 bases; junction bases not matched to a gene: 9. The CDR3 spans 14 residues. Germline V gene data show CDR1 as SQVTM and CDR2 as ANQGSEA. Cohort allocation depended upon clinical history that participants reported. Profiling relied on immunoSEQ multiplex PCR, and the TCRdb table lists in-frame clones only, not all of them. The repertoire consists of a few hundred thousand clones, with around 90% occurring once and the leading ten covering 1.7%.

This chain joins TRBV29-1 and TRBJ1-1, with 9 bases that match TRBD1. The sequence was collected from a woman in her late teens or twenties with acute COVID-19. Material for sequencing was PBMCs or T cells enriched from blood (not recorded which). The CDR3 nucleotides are TGCAGCGCCGTGGGACAGGGAGGCGACACTGAAGCTTTCTTT. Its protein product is CSAVGQGGDTEAFF.